This record covers a single T cell receptor (beta chain). Many counts were recorded for this clonotype. Its cognate antigen has yet to be identified. One base away there is no much larger clone; base qualities are not given. The method was 5' RACE. TCRdb shows the sequencer as NextSeq 500. To correct for sequencing error and PCR bias, the TCR library protocol tagged individual cDNA molecules with unique molecular identifiers. TCR alpha and beta chains were both sequenced, and the abundances of alpha and beta sequences in each sample were closely correlated with each other. The authors' analysis ran thus. V gene, J gene and CDR3 annotation of TCR sequences was performed with Decombinator V4. Expanded TCRs were defined as changing significantly between any two time points under a Poisson model with p below 0.0001. TCR abundances were normalised to the total number of TCRs sequenced per sample and were expressed as counts per million. TRAV1-2 paired with TRAJ12, TRAJ20 or TRAJ33 defined MAIT TCRs, while TRAV10 paired with TRAJ18 defined iNKT TCRs. VDJdb, accessed 1 November 2021, was searched for CMV, EBV and SARS-CoV-2 annotated TCRs, with TCRs annotated for multiple antigens excluded. TCRdb reprocessing: public reads trimmed at Q25 with fastp, clones called with MiXCR, in-frame beta chains kept. Every entry covers one CDR3 protein and lists the most common genes and DNA from its rows. These V and J calls originate from TCRdb's pipeline instead of the authors' own analysis. The sample table contains tens of thousands of distinct CDR3 sequences; only one count was recorded for around 12% of them. The top ten clonotypes cover 1.3% of the sample.

This was a case-control study nested in a cohort of healthcare workers in London, UK, who had nasopharyngeal swab PCR tests and blood samples taken every week. Healthcare workers were recruited during the week of the UK lockdown, between 23 and 31 March 2020, and followed weekly for up to 16 weeks. This record comes from a study of early T cells in non-severe SARS-CoV-2 infection (dated by TCRdb to the early 2020s). Context from the whole study: Bulk RNA from unsorted whole blood was used for TCR sequencing, so alpha and beta chains could not be paired.

The CDR3 contains 15 residues, cysteine and phenylalanine counted. CDR3 DNA is the only sequence kept; it has 45 bases, read in frame from the first base. CDR1 and CDR2 were assigned from the germline V gene (reference sequence) as LGHDT and YNNKEL. V was cut back by 4 bases and J by 4 bases, leaving a gap of 16 bases between them. Overall study results and their limits: VDJdb matching was skewed toward anti-spike CD8 responses and likely underestimated virus-specific expansions by missing private and CD4 specificities.

This TCR was sampled from an adult who was a healthcare worker with PCR-confirmed SARS-CoV-2 infection or an uninfected control (not recorded which). The sequence is built from TRBV3-1 and TRBJ1-2; a confident D gene designation cannot be given. The sequenced material came from whole blood. The CDR3 amino acid sequence is: CASSPHTTETYGYTF. Read as DNA, the sequence is TGTGCCAGCAGCCCCCATACGACCGAGACCTATGGCTACACCTTC.